This T cell receptor (beta chain) was retrieved from a study of blood T cell repertoires in COVID-19. About the study: Both acute and convalescent COVID-19 samples were obtained from the United States, Italy and Spain. Sample material is recorded as cDNA or gDNA derived from T cells, B-cell-depleted T cells, or PBMCs.

Germline V gives CDR1 MNHEY, CDR2 SVGAGI. Trimming took 6 bases from V and 1 from J; bases not matched to a gene: 5. The CDR3 runs to 14 residues. Methods used by the authors: From reference gene primer amplification, estimates of nucleated cell counts were derived. The assay was immunoSEQ multiplex PCR, and TCRdb's table has in-frame clones only and misses some. V and J calls and clone size come straight from that table; D and trimming were deduced from the DNA. Among about 28,000 clones listed, around 94% were seen once. This TCR came from a woman in her 70s with COVID-19, enrolled during active disease. Sequences were obtained from peripheral blood. This chain joins TRBV6-5 and TRBJ2-5, with TRBD2 identical over 7 bases. The chain's CDR3 is CASRSSGIQETQYF. CDR3 in DNA: TGTGCCAGCAGGTCTAGCGGTATCCAAGAGACCCAGTACTTC.